This T cell receptor (beta chain) stems from a study of shared clonotypes between healthy human individuals. Points from the study as a whole: Of the naive CD4 clonotypes, approximately 5% were shared across four donors.

There were no recent acute infections or vaccinations among the donors, who were healthy HIV-negative adults. Into CD45RA+ naive and CD45RA-negative memory subsets, the CD4+ cells were split. The CDR3 is 13 amino acids. The V end was cut by 1 base, the J end by 4 bases, with 7 bases between. Germline V CDR1 and CDR2: MNHEY, SVGAGI. A remark on this clone: Antigen unknown.

Clones were sequenced by immunoSEQ multiplex PCR, and TCRdb holds only the in-frame ones, with some missing. In the table there are roughly 1 million clones, 70% to 80% of which are singletons. Sequencing was done on a sample of memory CD4+ T cells from PBMCs. The subset here: CD45RA-negative fraction. The chain couples TRBV6-5 to TRBJ1-1; a possible D gene is TRBD1 (5 bases). This TCR was recovered from a young man in good health. Some clones in this sample may be carry-over from other donors' samples. CDR3 in amino acids: CASSYYGGTEAFF. Written as DNA, the CDR3 is TGTGCCAGCAGTTACTACGGGGGCACTGAAGCTTTCTTT.